Shown below are 16 T cell receptor beta chains from a single sample sequenced in a study of cytomegalovirus exposure and HLA in healthy donors. Method: immunoSEQ multiplex PCR; TCRdb's copy keeps in-frame clones and lacks some. The sample consists of 60,000 to 75,000 clones, about 95% of them appearing once. The sequenced material came from PBMCs. Source of these receptors: a woman aged 18-29 years in good health and CMV-seropositive.

This sequence joins TRBV29-1 and TRBJ2-5; 9 nucleotides align to TRBD1. The CDR3 has 13 residues. V lost 7 bases and J lost 5; bases outside the gene matches: 8. CDR1 and CDR2 from the germline V gene are SQVTM and ANQGSEA. CDR3 residues: CSGHTGGWETQYF. CDR3 DNA: TGCAGCGGTCATACAGGGGGCTGGGAGACCCAGTACTTC.

The chain combines TRBV5-6 with TRBJ1-6; TRBD1 agrees at 7 bases. Trimming at V came to 2 bases and at J to 6 bases, leaving 5 bases not matched to a gene. CDR3 length equals 15 residues. Germline CDR1 SGHDT, CDR2 YYEEEE. CDR3 residues: CASSLGQVINSPLHF. Written as DNA, the CDR3 is TGTGCCAGCAGCTTAGGACAGGTCATTAATTCACCCCTCCACTTT.

The chain joins TRBV19 to TRBJ2-7; TRBD2 might be the D (5 bases). CDR1 is LNHDA and CDR2 is SQIVND in the germline V gene (reference sequence). CDR3 length: 13 residues. V gave up 7 bases and J gave up 2 bases, with 12 bases separating them. As DNA, the CDR3 is TGTGCCAGTAACGCGGGTGCACCCTACGAGCAGTACTTC. Translating gives CASNAGAPYEQYF.

This clone was observed a handful of times. The V call is TRBV5-4, the J call TRBJ1-2; D is unresolved. From germline, CDR1 is SGHNT and CDR2 YYREEE (reference sequence). The CDR3 totals 14 residues. V was shortened by 3 bases and J by 11 bases, with 20 bases between the two germline ends. CDR3 residues: CASSSSRRGPLYTF. CDR3 sequence (DNA): TGTGCCAGCAGCTCATCGCGCCGGGGTCCCTTATACACCTTC.

The V and J genes are TRBV2 and TRBJ2-2; 9 positions agree with TRBD1. The J segment lost 4 bases and the V segment lost 7 bases, leaving 7 bases of the junction unmatched. CDR1 SNHLY and CDR2 FYNNEI come from the germline V gene. This CDR3 region has 15 residues. CDR3 nucleotides: TGTGCCAGCAAGCAGGGACAGGGAGTCACCGGGGAGCTGTTTTTT. It yields the protein CASKQGQGVTGELFF.

This chain links TRBV2 with TRBJ1-4, with 8 bases matching TRBD1. Germline values: CDR1 SNHLY, CDR2 FYNNEI. The CDR3 extends over 14 amino acids. Unmatched junction bases numbered 8, after V lost 5 bases and J lost 9 bases. This CDR3 is CASSLTDRAKKLFF. CDR3 DNA: TGTGCCAGCAGTCTAACGGACAGGGCAAAAAAACTGTTTTTT. Full variable domain (remainder filled in from reference TRBV2 and TRBJ1-4): EPEVTQTPSHQVTQMGQEVILRCVPISNHLYFYWYRQILGQKVEFLVSFYNNEISEKSEIFDDQFSVERPDGSNFTLKIRSTKLEDSAMYFCASSLTDRAKKLFFGSGTQLSVL.

The chain uses TRBV4-1 and TRBJ2-1; 12 bases fit TRBD2. V trimming: 0 bases; J trimming: 10 bases; junction bases outside the gene matches: 4. The CDR3 runs 15 residues. In germline, CDR1 is MGHRA, CDR2 YSYEKL. The CDR3 region is CASSQDTSGRFEQFF. CDR3 coding DNA: TGCGCCAGCAGCCAAGATACTAGCGGGAGGTTCGAGCAGTTCTTC.

The genes are TRBV2 and TRBJ2-1, with a tentative D call TRBD2 (7 bases). V was shortened by 4 bases and J by 0 bases, with 16 bases between the two germline ends. Germline V lookup: CDR1 SNHLY, CDR2 FYNNEI. The CDR3 covers 17 residues. In DNA form, the CDR3 reads TGTGCCAGCAGTGGATTTACCGGGGGGCCCTCCTACAATGAGCAGTTCTTC. Translation gives CASSGFTGGPSYNEQFF.

The rearrangement joins TRBV5-5 to TRBJ1-3, with D tentatively TRBD1 (6 bases). This CDR3 has 16 amino acids. Trimming cost V 3 bases and J 6 bases, with 19 bases left between them. The germline CDR1 and CDR2 sequences are SGHKS and YYEKEE (reference sequence). The CDR3 DNA reads as TGTGCCAGCAGCTCGACAGGACCTGGTTCTCAAAACACCATATATTTT. This gives the protein CASSSTGPGSQNTIYF.

This clone has just a few counts. This chain links TRBV7-3 with TRBJ1-1; 7 bases are shared with TRBD1. Germline CDR1 reads SGHTA; CDR2 reads FQGTGA. This CDR3 has 15 amino acids. J was trimmed by 3 bases and V by 2 bases; bases with no gene match: 6. CDR3 sequence reads: CASSLEPQGDTEAFF. CDR3 in DNA: TGTGCCAGCAGCTTAGAACCCCAGGGGGACACTGAAGCTTTCTTT.

V and J are TRBV6-6 and TRBJ2-7, with 10 bases identical to TRBD1. The CDR3 loop spans 14 amino acids. The trim removed 8 bases at V and 5 bases at J, leaving 9 bases unmatched. Germline CDR1 is MNHNY and CDR2 is SVGAGI (reference sequence). CDR3 sequence: CASLSGQGIHEQYF. CDR3 in DNA: TGTGCCAGCCTATCGGGACAGGGGATACACGAGCAGTACTTC.

The chain uses TRBV11-3 and TRBJ2-5; D is possibly TRBD2 (6 bases). Trimming shortened V by 2 bases and J by 4 bases, and 8 bases separated the two germline ends. The CDR3 loop spans 13 amino acids. Germline loops: CDR1 SGHNT, CDR2 YENEEA. Here the CDR3 reads CASSLSGGETQYF. CDR3 coding DNA: TGTGCCAGCAGCTTATCCGGGGGAGAGACCCAGTACTTC.

V is TRBV15 and J is TRBJ1-2; D not resolved. This CDR3 has 16 amino acids. V was trimmed by 4 bases and J by 6 bases, leaving 21 bases between them. Looked up from germline, CDR1 is LNHNV and CDR2 is YYDKDF (reference sequence). CDR3 sequence: CATSITLGKLRDGYTF. In DNA, the CDR3 is TGTGCCACCAGCATAACGTTGGGCAAACTGAGGGATGGCTACACCTTC. Filled out from reference TRBV15 and TRBJ1-2, the complete variable domain reads DAMVIQNPRYQVTQFGKPVTLSCSQTLNHNVMYWYQQKSSQAPKLLFHYYDKDFNNEADTPDNFQSRRPNTSFCFLDIRSPGLGDTAMYLCATSITLGKLRDGYTFGSGTRLTVV.

This chain uses TRBV7-3 with TRBJ2-3, with 8 bases matching TRBD2. Germline V lookup: CDR1 SGHTA, CDR2 FQGTGA. The CDR3 sequence is 16 residues long. The V gene end was trimmed by 2 bases and the J gene end by 4 bases; junction bases not matched to a gene: 8. The CDR3, as DNA: TGTGCCAGCAGCTTATTAAATAGCGGGAATCCAGATACGCAGTATTTT. Encoded protein: CASSLLNSGNPDTQYF.

The chain links TRBV5-8 to TRBJ2-4; D may be TRBD2 (7 bases). CDR1 and CDR2 from the germline V gene are SGHTS and YDEGEE. This CDR3 has 15 residues. V was shortened by 1 base and J by 3 bases, with 11 bases between the two germline ends. In nucleotides, the CDR3 is TGTGCCAGCAGCTTGCGGGGGGCCAGCAAAAACATTCAGTACTTC. This codes for CASSLRGASKNIQYF.

This clone is labeled medium-sized. The chain joins TRBV19 to TRBJ1-4; 7 bases fit TRBD1. Germline V gene lookup returns CDR1 LNHDA and CDR2 SQIVND (reference sequence). This CDR3 comprises 13 residues. Unmatched junction bases numbered 4, after V lost 4 bases and J lost 8 bases. The CDR3 nucleotides read TGTGCCAGTAGTACAACAGGGGAGGAAAAACTGTTTTTT. Its protein product is CASSTTGEEKLFF.